The 7 T cell receptor beta chains given below trace back to one sample, sequenced in a study of beta chain features in type 1 diabetes. Investigators reverse transcribed all isolated RNA, so they sequenced expressed TCRB transcripts. Repertoires were generated with immunoSEQ multiplex PCR, while TCRdb's copy carries only in-frame clones and drops some. The data hold about 930,000 clones, with about 17% observed a single time. Input material: naive CD4+ T cells from blood. These receptors were obtained from a woman under 30 in good health.

A note on this clone: Other nucleotide sequences from this sample produce the same CDR3. The chain couples TRBV6-5 to TRBJ2-4; D is perhaps TRBD2 (7 bases). CDR3 size: 15 residues. Trimming shortened V by 3 bases and J by 0 bases, and 9 bases separated the two germline ends. Germline V lookup: CDR1 MNHEY, CDR2 SVGAGI. CDR3 in amino acids: CASSYGGAAKNIQYF. As DNA, the CDR3 is TGTGCCAGCAGTTATGGGGGGGCAGCCAAAAACATTCAGTACTTC.

The chain is built from TRBV9 and TRBJ2-2; perhaps TRBD2 as D (5 bases). The CDR3 consists of 15 residues. The V gene lost 0 bases and the J gene lost 7 bases, with 13 bases spanning the gap. Germline CDR1 is SGDLS and CDR2 is YYNGEE. CDR3 in DNA: TGTGCCAGCAGCGTAGATCCGGGGTTAAACGGGGAGCTGTTTTTT. As protein: CASSVDPGLNGELFF.

The V call is TRBV11-3, the J call TRBJ2-1; D may be TRBD2 (5 bases). There are 16 residues in the CDR3. V dropped 2 bases and J dropped 0 bases, with 11 bases sitting between them. Germline V gene data show CDR1 as SGHNT and CDR2 as YENEEA. CDR3 DNA: TGTGCCAGCAGCTTATCTCGGGGAAGCTCCTACAATGAGCAGTTCTTC. Translation: CASSLSRGSSYNEQFF.

The V call is TRBV7-2, the J call TRBJ2-5; perhaps TRBD2 as D (5 bases). The CDR3 contains 14 residues. Trimming removed 5 bases from V and 4 bases from J, with 14 bases in between. Germline V gene data show CDR1 as SGHTA and CDR2 as FQGNSA. In nucleotides, the CDR3 is TGTGCCAGCAGCCCCTCCCGGGATTCAGAGACCCAGTACTTC. Encoded protein: CASSPSRDSETQYF.

This clone appeared a few times. The chain carries TRBV27 and TRBJ2-3; tentatively, D is TRBD1 or TRBD2 (7 bases each). The germline CDR1 and CDR2 sequences are MNHEY and SMNVEV (reference sequence). V was clipped by 7 bases and J by 4 bases, with 18 bases between them. The CDR3 sequence is 15 residues long. The CDR3 DNA follows: TGTGCCAGCAAACTGACAGGGAGGGCGGCAGATACGCAGTATTTT. The encoded protein is CASKLTGRAADTQYF.

As for this clone: Other DNA sequences in the sample encode the same CDR3. CDR3 residues: CASSVGLAGAGELFF. DNA for the CDR3: TGTGCCAGCAGCGTAGGGCTAGCGGGAGCCGGGGAGCTGTTTTTT. The chain is built from TRBV9 and TRBJ2-2; the match to TRBD2 covers 10 bases. This CDR3 is 15 amino acids long. Germline V gene lookup returns CDR1 SGDLS and CDR2 YYNGEE. With 0 bases clipped from V and 6 bases from J, the junction kept 2 bases outside the gene matches.

The chain is built from TRBV7-2 and TRBJ2-7; TRBD2 matches at 8 bases. The ends lost 2 bases at V and 6 bases at J; junction bases unmatched: 6. This CDR3 region has 14 residues. Germline lookup yields CDR1 SGHTA and CDR2 FQGNSA. The CDR3 region has the DNA TGTGCCAGCAGCTTAAGACTAGCGACGGGCGAGCAGTACTTC. This translates into CASSLRLATGEQYF. The full variable domain, with the rest looked up from reference TRBV7-2 and TRBJ2-7, is GAGVSQSPSNKVTEKGKDVELRCDPISGHTALYWYRQSLGQGLEFLIYFQGNSAPDKSGLPSDRFSAERTGGSVSTLTIQRTQQEDSAVYLCASSLRLATGEQYFGPGTRLTVT.